Listed here are 19 T cell receptor beta chains from one sample, sequenced in a study of blood T cell repertoires in COVID-19. Here immunoSEQ multiplex PCR was the method, and the copy in TCRdb shows in-frame clones only, minus some. The sample holds about 120,000 clones; 78% are singletons and the top ten take about 2.3%. Sequenced: peripheral blood. These receptors came from a man aged 65 to 79 with acute or convalescent COVID-19.

The chain links TRBV25-1 to TRBJ2-7; 8 bases agree with TRBD1. Trimming took 3 bases from V and 4 from J; bases not matched to a gene: 14. Germline V lookup: CDR1 MGHDK, CDR2 SYGVNS. The CDR3 loop spans 17 amino acids. The CDR3 DNA reads as TGTGCCAGCAGTGACCGTTTTGAGGCAGGGGGCTTGTACGAGCAGTACTTC. Encoded protein: CASSDRFEAGGLYEQYF.

The CDR3 coding sequence is TGTGCCAGCAGCTACCACGATCCCGGTAACTATGGCTACACCTTC. Translation: CASSYHDPGNYGYTF. The gene calls are TRBV5-4 and TRBJ1-2, with D hard to call. The CDR3 is made up of 15 amino acids. Germline-derived CDR1 and CDR2 are SGHNT and YYREEE (reference sequence). The V end was cut by 3 bases, the J end by 1 base, with 13 bases between.

V is TRBV4-2 and J is TRBJ1-2; TRBD1 matches at 8 bases. Germline V gene lookup returns CDR1 LGHNA and CDR2 YNFKEQ. Unmatched junction bases numbered 15, after V lost 3 bases and J lost 12 bases. This CDR3 region has 15 residues. CDR3 sequence (DNA): TGTGCCAGCAGCCAGGCACCTTGGACAGGGTCGGAGGACACCTTC. It translates to CASSQAPWTGSEDTF.

The chain couples TRBV30 to TRBJ2-6; TRBD1 agrees at 8 bases. CDR1 and CDR2 (germline): GTSNPN, SVGIG (reference sequence). CDR3 size: 15 residues. J was trimmed by 1 base and V by 6 bases; bases with no gene match: 5. DNA of the CDR3: TGTGCCTGCCCCACAGGGGGATCTGGGGCCAACGTCCTGACTTTC. Residues: CACPTGGSGANVLTF.

The chain employs TRBV5-6 and TRBJ1-6; D is perhaps TRBD1 (5 bases). Germline V CDR1 and CDR2: SGHDT, YYEEEE. The CDR3 sequence is 16 residues long. V dropped 4 bases and J dropped 7 bases, with 18 bases sitting between them. This CDR3 is CASSPTGRGDNSPLHF. The CDR3, as DNA: TGTGCCAGCAGCCCCACCGGGAGAGGGGACAATTCACCCCTCCACTTT.

This rearrangement joins TRBV18 to TRBJ1-1, with 12 bases aligning to TRBD1. This CDR3 contains 16 residues. Per germline, CDR1 KGHSH and CDR2 LQKENI. Trimming took 5 bases from V and 0 from J; bases not matched to a gene: 4. In DNA, the CDR3 is TGTGCCAGCTCATCGGGACAGGGGGCCGTGAACACTGAAGCTTTCTTT. Protein: CASSSGQGAVNTEAFF.

V gene TRBV7-2 combines with J gene TRBJ1-2; 8 bases fit TRBD1. From germline, CDR1 is SGHTA and CDR2 FQGNSA. The junction had 5 bases not matched to a gene; V was cut back by 3 bases and J by 8 bases. This CDR3 is built from 13 residues. Here the CDR3 DNA reads TGTGCCAGCAGCTTGGGCAGGGGGCTAGGCTACACCTTC. Its translation: CASSLGRGLGYTF.

The chain combines TRBV5-1 with TRBJ2-7, with TRBD1 matching over 8 bases. The length of the CDR3 is 16 residues. The J segment lost 6 bases and the V segment lost 0 bases, leaving 11 bases of the junction unmatched. The germline gives CDR1 SGHRS, CDR2 YFSETQ. The CDR3: CASSLAPGTGPVEQYF. In DNA form, the CDR3 reads TGCGCCAGCAGCTTGGCGCCTGGGACAGGCCCTGTCGAGCAGTACTTC.

The chain uses TRBV20-1 and TRBJ2-3; D is perhaps TRBD2 (5 bases). This CDR3 has 11 residues. V was pared by 6 bases and J by 6 bases, with 10 bases between. The V gene's germline CDR1 is DFQATT and CDR2 SNEGSKA (reference sequence). The CDR3 DNA reads as TGCAGTGCCTCACTAGTGGATACGCAGTATTTT. Its translation is CSASLVDTQYF.

This clone was detected a few times. The CDR3: CASSIIRDRVEKLFF. CDR3 bases: TGTGCCAGCAGCATCATCCGGGACAGGGTTGAAAAACTGTTTTTT. The rearrangement links TRBV7-9 to TRBJ1-4, with 9 positions matching TRBD1. The CDR3 spans 15 residues. Looked up from germline, CDR1 is SEHNR and CDR2 is FQNEAQ (reference sequence). J lost 7 bases, V lost 5 bases, and 8 bases had no gene match.

A single count supports this clone. The gene calls are TRBV12-5 and TRBJ1-6; 8 nucleotides line up with TRBD1. Trimming removed 2 bases from V and 9 bases from J; junction bases left unmatched: 3. CDR1 is LGHNT and CDR2 is FRNRAP in the germline V gene. The CDR3 extends over 14 amino acids. The CDR3 DNA reads as TGTGCTAGTGGTTTGACCAGGGGGCTTTCACCCCTCCACTTT. This codes for CASGLTRGLSPLHF.

The chain links TRBV9 to TRBJ1-1; 8 nucleotides line up with TRBD1. The V gene's germline CDR1 is SGDLS and CDR2 YYNGEE. CDR3 size: 14 residues. Trimming took 3 bases from V and 4 from J; bases not matched to a gene: 5. This CDR3 is CASSDATGGTEAFF. The CDR3 bases are TGTGCCAGCAGCGATGCAACAGGGGGCACTGAAGCTTTCTTT. Using reference TRBV9 and TRBJ1-1 for the parts outside the CDR3, the full variable domain is DSGVTQTPKHLITATGQRVTLRCSPRSGDLSVYWYQQSLDQGLQFLIQYYNGEERAKGNILERFSAQQFPDLHSELNLSSLELGDSALYFCASSDATGGTEAFFGQGTRLTVV.

This rearrangement joins TRBV19 to TRBJ1-1, with D perhaps TRBD1 (5 bases). The germline V and J ends were trimmed by 5 bases and 5 bases, with 18 bases remaining between them. In germline, CDR1 is LNHDA, CDR2 SQIVND (reference sequence). The CDR3 consists of 15 residues. CDR3 protein: CASSPRVSGKTEAFF. CDR3 DNA sequence: TGTGCCAGTAGTCCCCGGGTGTCAGGGAAGACTGAAGCTTTCTTT.

The genes are TRBV11-3 and TRBJ1-6; no definite D call. The germline V and J ends were trimmed by 4 bases and 7 bases, with 8 bases remaining between them. CDR1 SGHNT and CDR2 YENEEA come from the germline V gene. The length of the CDR3 is 13 residues. The CDR3 coding sequence is TGTGCCAGCAGCTCGACACCGAATTCACCCCTCCACTTT. This gives the protein CASSSTPNSPLHF.

This clone was detected a few times. V is TRBV7-9 and J is TRBJ1-6; D might be TRBD1 (5 bases). The CDR3 is 14 amino acids. Trimming removed 2 bases from V and 10 bases from J, with 12 bases in between. Germline CDR1 reads SEHNR; CDR2 reads FQNEAQ (reference sequence). The CDR3 here is CASSLSRVQSPLHF. The CDR3 nucleotides are TGTGCCAGCAGCTTATCCAGGGTACAATCACCCCTCCACTTT.

The J gene is TRBJ2-7, the V gene TRBV18, with 7 bases aligning to TRBD1. This CDR3 has 15 residues. In germline, CDR1 is KGHSH, CDR2 LQKENI. The V segment lost 1 base and the J segment 3 bases; nucleotides outside the gene matches: 6. The CDR3 DNA is TGTGCCAGCTCACCACAGAGGACAGGATTCTACGAGCAGTACTTC. Protein product: CASSPQRTGFYEQYF.

In DNA, the CDR3 is TGTGCCAGCAGCCTTTACCGGGACAATGAGCAGTTCTTC. The encoded protein is CASSLYRDNEQFF. The chain combines TRBV4-2 with TRBJ2-1; D is undetermined. Between the trimmed V and J ends, which lost 4 bases and 5 bases, there was a span of 9 bases. Germline V CDR1 and CDR2: LGHNA, YNFKEQ. CDR3 length: 13 residues.

The chain has TRBV2 and TRBJ2-1, with 12 bases matching TRBD2. Losses at the gene ends were 3 bases for V and 6 bases for J; bases not matched to a gene: 3. The CDR3 is made up of 15 amino acids. Germline values: CDR1 SNHLY, CDR2 FYNNEI. CDR3 coding DNA: TGTGCCAGCAGTGAGGGACTAGCGGGCGTCAATGAGCAGTTCTTC. It is translated as CASSEGLAGVNEQFF.

The chain joins TRBV18 to TRBJ1-1, with D possibly TRBD1 on 5 matching bases. This CDR3 spans 16 amino acids. The germline gives CDR1 KGHSH, CDR2 LQKENI. Trimming stripped 0 bases from V and 1 base from J, with 12 bases between. Here the CDR3 reads CASSPPGSGRNTEAFF. CDR3 in DNA: TGTGCCAGCTCACCACCAGGGTCAGGGCGGAACACTGAAGCTTTCTTT.